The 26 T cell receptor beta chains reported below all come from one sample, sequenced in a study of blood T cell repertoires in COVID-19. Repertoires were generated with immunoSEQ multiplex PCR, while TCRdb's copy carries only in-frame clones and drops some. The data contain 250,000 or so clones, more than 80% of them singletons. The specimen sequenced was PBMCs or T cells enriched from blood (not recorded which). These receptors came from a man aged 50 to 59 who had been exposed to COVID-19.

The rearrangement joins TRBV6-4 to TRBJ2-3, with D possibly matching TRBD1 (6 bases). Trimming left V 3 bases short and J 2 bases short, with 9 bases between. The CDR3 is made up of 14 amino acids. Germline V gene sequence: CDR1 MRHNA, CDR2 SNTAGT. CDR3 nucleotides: TGTGCCAGCAGTGAAGGACAGCCCACAGATACGCAGTATTTT. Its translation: CASSEGQPTDTQYF.

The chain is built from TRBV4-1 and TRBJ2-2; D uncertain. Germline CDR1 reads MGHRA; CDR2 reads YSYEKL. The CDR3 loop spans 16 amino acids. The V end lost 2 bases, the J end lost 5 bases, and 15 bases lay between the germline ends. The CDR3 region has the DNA TGCGCCAGCAGCCAAAATGACTGGGTGCGGACCGGGGAGCTGTTTTTT. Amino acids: CASSQNDWVRTGELFF.

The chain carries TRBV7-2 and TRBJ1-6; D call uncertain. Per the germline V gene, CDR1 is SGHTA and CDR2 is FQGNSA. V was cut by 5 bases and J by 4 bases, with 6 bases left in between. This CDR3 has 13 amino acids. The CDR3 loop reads CASSRGYNSPLHF. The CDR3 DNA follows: TGTGCCAGCAGCCGAGGGTATAATTCACCCCTCCACTTT.

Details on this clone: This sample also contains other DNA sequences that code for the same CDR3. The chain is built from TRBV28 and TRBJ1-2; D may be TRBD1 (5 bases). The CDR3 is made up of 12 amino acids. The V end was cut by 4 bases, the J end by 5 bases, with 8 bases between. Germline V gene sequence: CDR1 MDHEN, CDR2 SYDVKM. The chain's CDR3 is CASSSGGYGYTF. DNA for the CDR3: TGTGCCAGCAGTTCCGGGGGGTATGGCTACACCTTC.

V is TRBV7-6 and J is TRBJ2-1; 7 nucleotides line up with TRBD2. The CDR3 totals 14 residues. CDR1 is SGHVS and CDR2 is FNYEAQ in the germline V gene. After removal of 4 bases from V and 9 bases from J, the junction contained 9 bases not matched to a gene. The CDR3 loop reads CASSSMWEGREQFF. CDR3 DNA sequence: TGTGCCAGCAGCTCTATGTGGGAGGGGCGTGAGCAGTTCTTC.

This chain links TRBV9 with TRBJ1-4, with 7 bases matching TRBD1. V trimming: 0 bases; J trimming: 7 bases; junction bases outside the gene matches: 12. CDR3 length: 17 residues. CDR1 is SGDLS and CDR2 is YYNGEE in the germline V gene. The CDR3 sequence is CASSVDGTVANSEKLFF. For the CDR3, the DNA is TGTGCCAGCAGCGTAGACGGGACAGTCGCTAACTCTGAAAAACTGTTTTTT.

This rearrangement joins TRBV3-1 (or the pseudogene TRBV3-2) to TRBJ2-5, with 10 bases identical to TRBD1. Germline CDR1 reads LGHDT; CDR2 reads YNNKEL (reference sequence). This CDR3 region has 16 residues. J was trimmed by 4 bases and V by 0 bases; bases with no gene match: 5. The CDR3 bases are TGTGCCAGCAGCCAAGAAGGGACAGGGGAGGGAGAGACCCAGTACTTC. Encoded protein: CASSQEGTGEGETQYF.

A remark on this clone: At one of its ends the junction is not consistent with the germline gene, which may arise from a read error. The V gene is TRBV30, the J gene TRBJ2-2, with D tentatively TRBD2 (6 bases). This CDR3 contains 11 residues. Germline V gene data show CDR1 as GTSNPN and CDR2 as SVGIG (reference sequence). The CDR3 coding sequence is TGTGCTTGGACTATTGCCGGGGAGCTGTTTTTT. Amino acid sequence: CAWTIAGELFF.

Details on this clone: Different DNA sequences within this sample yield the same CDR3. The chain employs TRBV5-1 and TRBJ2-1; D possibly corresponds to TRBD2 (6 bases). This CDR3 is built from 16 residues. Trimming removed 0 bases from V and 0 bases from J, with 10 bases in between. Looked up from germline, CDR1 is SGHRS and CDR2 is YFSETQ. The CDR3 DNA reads TGCGCCAGCAGCTTGGGGGCCGGGAGCTCCTACAATGAGCAGTTCTTC. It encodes CASSLGAGSSYNEQFF.

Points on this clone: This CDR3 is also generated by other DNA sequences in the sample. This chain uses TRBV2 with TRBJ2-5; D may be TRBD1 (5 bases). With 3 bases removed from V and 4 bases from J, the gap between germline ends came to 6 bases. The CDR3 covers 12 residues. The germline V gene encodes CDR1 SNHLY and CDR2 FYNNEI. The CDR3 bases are TGTGCCAGCAGTGACAGGGCAGAGACCCAGTACTTC. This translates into CASSDRAETQYF. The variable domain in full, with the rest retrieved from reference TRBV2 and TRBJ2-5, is EPEVTQTPSHQVTQMGQEVILRCVPISNHLYFYWYRQILGQKVEFLVSFYNNEISEKSEIFDDQFSVERPDGSNFTLKIRSTKLEDSAMYFCASSDRAETQYFGPGTRLLVL.

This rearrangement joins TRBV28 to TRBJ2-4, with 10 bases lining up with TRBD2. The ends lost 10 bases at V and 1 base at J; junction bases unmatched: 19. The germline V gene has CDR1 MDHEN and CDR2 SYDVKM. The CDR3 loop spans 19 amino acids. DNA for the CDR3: TGTGCCACCTCGGTCTGGCTAGCGGGAGTCGGGGGGGCCAAAAACATTCAGTACTTC. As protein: CATSVWLAGVGGAKNIQYF.

The CDR3 here is CASTSPDRGYEQYF. CDR3 nucleotide sequence: TGTGCCAGCACCTCGCCGGACAGGGGATACGAGCAGTACTTC. The chain combines TRBV28 with TRBJ2-7; TRBD1 matches 9 bases. Per the germline V gene, CDR1 is MDHEN and CDR2 is SYDVKM. V trimming: 7 bases; J trimming: 4 bases; junction bases outside the gene matches: 8. This CDR3 is 14 amino acids long.

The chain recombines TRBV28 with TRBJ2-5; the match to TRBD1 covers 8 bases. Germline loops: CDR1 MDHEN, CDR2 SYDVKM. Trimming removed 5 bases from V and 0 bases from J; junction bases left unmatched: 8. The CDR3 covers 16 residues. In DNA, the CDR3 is TGTGCCAGCAGTATGACAGGGGCCATGTACCAAGAGACCCAGTACTTC. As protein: CASSMTGAMYQETQYF.

The CDR3 reads CASSVYSLNTEAFF. Written as DNA, the CDR3 is TGTGCCAGCAGTGTCTACAGTCTGAACACTGAAGCTTTCTTT. This chain uses TRBV2 with TRBJ1-1, with D unclear. CDR1 and CDR2 from the germline V gene are SNHLY and FYNNEI. The CDR3 is made up of 14 amino acids. Trimming removed 4 bases at V and 0 bases at J, with 9 bases between.

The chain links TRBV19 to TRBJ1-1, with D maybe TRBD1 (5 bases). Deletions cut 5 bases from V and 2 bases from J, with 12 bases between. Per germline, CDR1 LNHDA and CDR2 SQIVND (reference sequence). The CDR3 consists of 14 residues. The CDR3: CASSPQGVNTEAFF. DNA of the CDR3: TGTGCCAGTAGTCCCCAGGGTGTTAACACTGAAGCTTTCTTT. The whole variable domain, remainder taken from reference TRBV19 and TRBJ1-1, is DGGITQSPKYLFRKEGQNVTLSCEQNLNHDAMYWYRQDPGQGLRLIYYSQIVNDFQKGDIAEGYSVSREKKESFPLTVTSAQKNPTAFYLCASSPQGVNTEAFFGQGTRLTVV.

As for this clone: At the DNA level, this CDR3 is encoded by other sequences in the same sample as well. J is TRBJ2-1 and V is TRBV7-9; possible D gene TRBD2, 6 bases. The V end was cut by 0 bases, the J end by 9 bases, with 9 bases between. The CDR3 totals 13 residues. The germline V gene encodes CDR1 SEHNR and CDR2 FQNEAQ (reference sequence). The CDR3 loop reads CASSLAGGGEQFF. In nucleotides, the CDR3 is TGTGCCAGCAGCTTAGCGGGAGGAGGTGAGCAGTTCTTC.

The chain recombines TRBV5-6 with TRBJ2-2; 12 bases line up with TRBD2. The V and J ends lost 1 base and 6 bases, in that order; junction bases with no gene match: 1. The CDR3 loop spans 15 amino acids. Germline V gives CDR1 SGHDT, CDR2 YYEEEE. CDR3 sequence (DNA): TGTGCCAGCAGCTTGCCTAGCGGGAGGGCCGGGGAGCTGTTTTTT. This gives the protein CASSLPSGRAGELFF.

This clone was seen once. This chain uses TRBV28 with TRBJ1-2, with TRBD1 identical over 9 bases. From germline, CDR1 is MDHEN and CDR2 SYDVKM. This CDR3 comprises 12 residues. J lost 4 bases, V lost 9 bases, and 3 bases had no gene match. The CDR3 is CARGDRAYGYTF. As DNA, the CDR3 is TGTGCCAGGGGGGACAGGGCCTATGGCTACACCTTC.

CDR3 residues: CASSGSVPGLSYNEQFF. The CDR3 DNA is TGCGCCAGCAGTGGGTCTGTACCAGGTCTCTCCTACAATGAGCAGTTCTTC. This chain connects TRBV10-2 to TRBJ2-1; D not certain. Between the trimmed V and J ends, which lost 4 bases and 0 bases, there was a span of 16 bases. This CDR3 region has 17 residues. Germline V gene data show CDR1 as WSHSY and CDR2 as SAAADI.

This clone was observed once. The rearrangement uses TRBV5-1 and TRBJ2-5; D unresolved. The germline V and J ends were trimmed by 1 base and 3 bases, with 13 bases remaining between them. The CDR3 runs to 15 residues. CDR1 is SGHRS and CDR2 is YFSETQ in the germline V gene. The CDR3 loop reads CASSLSQAEKETQYF. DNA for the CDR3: TGCGCCAGCAGCTTGTCTCAGGCAGAGAAAGAGACCCAGTACTTC.

The chain's CDR3 is CASSWTGPGAGTNSPLHF. The CDR3 DNA sequence: TGCGCCAGCAGCTGGACCGGCCCCGGAGCGGGGACTAATTCACCCCTCCACTTT. The chain carries TRBV5-1 and TRBJ1-6, with D perhaps TRBD1 (5 bases). From germline, CDR1 is SGHRS and CDR2 YFSETQ. The CDR3 totals 18 residues. V lost 3 bases and J 6 bases, leaving 22 bases between the germline ends.

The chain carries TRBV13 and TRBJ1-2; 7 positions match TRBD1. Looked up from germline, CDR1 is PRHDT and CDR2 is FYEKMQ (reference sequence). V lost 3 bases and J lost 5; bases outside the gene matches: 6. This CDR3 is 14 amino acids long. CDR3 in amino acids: CASSFTGVRYGYTF. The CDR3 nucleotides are TGTGCCAGCAGCTTTACAGGGGTACGGTATGGCTACACCTTC.

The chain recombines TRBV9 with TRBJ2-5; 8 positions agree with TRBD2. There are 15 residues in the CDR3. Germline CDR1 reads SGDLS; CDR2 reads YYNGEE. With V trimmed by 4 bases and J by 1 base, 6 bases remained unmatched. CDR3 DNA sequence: TGTGCCAGCAGCCGGGAGGGGACAACCCAAGAGACCCAGTACTTC. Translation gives CASSREGTTQETQYF.

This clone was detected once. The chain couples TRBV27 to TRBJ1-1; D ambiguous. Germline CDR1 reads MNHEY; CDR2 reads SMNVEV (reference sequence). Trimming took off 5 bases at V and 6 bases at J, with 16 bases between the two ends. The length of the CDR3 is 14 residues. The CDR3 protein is CASSPRTYAAEAFF. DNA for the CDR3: TGTGCCAGCAGTCCCCGTACGTACGCGGCTGAAGCTTTCTTT.

CDR3 region: CASTQTSGGHFYTGELFF. The DNA of the CDR3 is TGTGCCAGTACCCAGACTAGCGGGGGGCACTTTTACACCGGGGAGCTGTTTTTT. The rearrangement uses TRBV19 and TRBJ2-2; TRBD2 agrees at 13 bases. V was pared by 7 bases and J by 3 bases, with 11 bases of the junction left unmatched. CDR3 length: 18 amino acids. Germline lookup yields CDR1 LNHDA and CDR2 SQIVND (reference sequence).

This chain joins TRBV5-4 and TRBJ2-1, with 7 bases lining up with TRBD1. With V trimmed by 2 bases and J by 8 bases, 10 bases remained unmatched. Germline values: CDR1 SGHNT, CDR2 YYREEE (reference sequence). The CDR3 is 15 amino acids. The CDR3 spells CASSLGQQGGDEQFF. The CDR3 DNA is TGTGCCAGCAGCTTAGGCCAGCAAGGGGGCGATGAGCAGTTCTTC.